The 30 T cell receptor beta chains reported below all come from one sample, sequenced in a study of blood T cell repertoires in COVID-19. Libraries were prepared by immunoSEQ multiplex PCR; TCRdb keeps only in-frame clonotypes and omits some of them. The sample records about 360,000 clones, around nine tenths being singletons. Specimen: peripheral blood. These receptors were obtained from a human donor in a cohort sampled during active COVID-19.

In its sample, this clone was seen a few times. The chain combines TRBV7-6 with TRBJ2-7, with 10 nucleotides matching TRBD2. The junction had 9 bases not matched to a gene; V was cut back by 4 bases and J by 0 bases. The CDR3 is 17 amino acids. Germline V lookup: CDR1 SGHVS, CDR2 FNYEAQ. Written as DNA, the CDR3 is TGTGCCAGCAGCTCCAGCAGGACTAGCGGAGACTCCTACGAGCAGTACTTC. It encodes CASSSSRTSGDSYEQYF.

V and J are TRBV19 and TRBJ2-1; the D gene is possibly TRBD1 (5 bases). CDR3 size: 15 residues. Trimming cost V 1 base and J 7 bases, with 14 bases left between them. CDR1 and CDR2 from the germline V gene are LNHDA and SQIVND (reference sequence). CDR3 nucleotide sequence: TGTGCCAGTAGTATAGGACAGATCGAAATAAATGAGCAGTTCTTC. It is translated as CASSIGQIEINEQFF.

The rearrangement uses TRBV5-1 and TRBJ2-7; D unclear. Germline-derived CDR1 and CDR2 are SGHRS and YFSETQ. The germline V and J ends were trimmed by 4 bases and 4 bases, with 12 bases remaining between them. This CDR3 region has 13 residues. This CDR3 reads CASSPGVAYEQYF. The CDR3 DNA sequence: TGCGCCAGCAGCCCAGGCGTTGCTTACGAGCAGTACTTC.

The chain is built from TRBV19 and TRBJ2-7; 7 nucleotides align to TRBD1. CDR1 is LNHDA and CDR2 is SQIVND in the germline V gene (reference sequence). V trimming: 4 bases; J trimming: 6 bases; junction bases outside the gene matches: 15. CDR3 size: 16 residues. The CDR3 bases are TGTGCCAGTAGTACCCACATGAGACAGGGTGCTCGCGAGCAGTACTTC. Translation: CASSTHMRQGAREQYF. The full variable domain, its missing parts supplied by reference TRBV19 and TRBJ2-7, is DGGITQSPKYLFRKEGQNVTLSCEQNLNHDAMYWYRQDPGQGLRLIYYSQIVNDFQKGDIAEGYSVSREKKESFPLTVTSAQKNPTAFYLCASSTHMRQGAREQYFGPGTRLTVT.

In DNA, the CDR3 is TGCGCCAGCAGCTCCTTAAGGGAGGGGTCGAATGAGCAGTTCTTC. It codes for CASSSLREGSNEQFF. The chain recombines TRBV5-1 with TRBJ2-1; 7 positions agree with TRBD2. CDR1 and CDR2 from the germline V gene are SGHRS and YFSETQ. This CDR3 is 15 amino acids long. The V and J ends lost 3 bases and 7 bases, in that order; junction bases with no gene match: 10.

The chain employs TRBV4-1 and TRBJ1-2, with 7 bases that match TRBD1. The trim removed 3 bases at V and 1 base at J, leaving 5 bases unmatched. This CDR3 region has 15 residues. The V gene's germline CDR1 is MGHRA and CDR2 YSYEKL. The CDR3 reads CASSQTGQNNYGYTF. The CDR3 bases are TGCGCCAGCAGCCAGACGGGACAGAATAACTATGGCTACACCTTC.

The chain uses TRBV27 and TRBJ1-1, with D unresolved. Deletions cut 0 bases from V and 2 bases from J, with 16 bases between. The CDR3 length is 17 residues. Germline V lookup: CDR1 MNHEY, CDR2 SMNVEV (reference sequence). The DNA for the CDR3 is TGTGCCAGCAGTTTATCCCCCCCCCAAAACAGCAACACTGAAGCTTTCTTT. Residues: CASSLSPPQNSNTEAFF.

This chain joins TRBV4-1 and TRBJ1-1; TRBD1 might be the D (6 bases). V was trimmed by 0 bases and J by 10 bases, leaving 15 bases between them. CDR3 length equals 14 residues. CDR1 and CDR2 from the germline V gene are MGHRA and YSYEKL. The CDR3 coding sequence is TGCGCCAGCAGCCAAGAAGAGGGGGAATTGGGAGCTTTCTTT. Its translation: CASSQEEGELGAFF.

A few counts support this clone. This chain connects TRBV30 to TRBJ1-1; a weak D match, TRBD1 (6 bases). Germline CDR1 reads GTSNPN; CDR2 reads SVGIG (reference sequence). Trimming cost V 4 bases and J 6 bases, with 18 bases left between them. The CDR3 contains 14 residues. The CDR3 sequence: CAWKYFGQSSEAFF. CDR3 nucleotide sequence: TGTGCCTGGAAATATTTCGGACAGAGCTCTGAAGCTTTCTTT.

V gene TRBV12-3 or TRBV12-4 combines with J gene TRBJ2-7; unclear D gene. Between the trimmed V and J ends, which lost 1 base and 3 bases, there was a span of 4 bases. The CDR3 has 12 amino acids. CDR3: CASSLEYYEQYF. Written as DNA, the CDR3 is TGTGCCAGCAGTTTAGAATACTACGAGCAGTACTTC.

This clone was counted a few times. The J gene is TRBJ2-2, the V gene TRBV4-1, with TRBD1 matching over 10 bases. The CDR3 contains 16 residues. V lost 4 bases, J lost 6 bases, and 8 bases stayed unmatched. Germline-derived CDR1 and CDR2 are MGHRA and YSYEKL. CDR3: CASSPSWTGGAGELFF. CDR3 coding DNA: TGCGCCAGCAGCCCAAGTTGGACAGGGGGTGCCGGGGAGCTGTTTTTT.

The J gene is TRBJ2-1, the V gene TRBV12-1; TRBD2 was called by the table and not checked on the DNA. TRBV12-1 is reported as a pseudogene. The length of the CDR3 is 18 residues. In DNA, the CDR3 is TGTGCCAGCAGCTTTGCCCGCCCGCCGGGACTAGGCGGGAATGAGCAGTTCTTC. This codes for CASSFARPPGLGGNEQFF.

The chain uses TRBV6-6 and TRBJ2-7, with D possibly matching TRBD1 (5 bases). This CDR3 spans 11 amino acids. V was cut by 6 bases and J by 6 bases, with 9 bases left in between. CDR1 is MNHNY and CDR2 is SVGAGI in the germline V gene (reference sequence). The CDR3, as DNA: TGTGCCAGCAGAACCAGGGCCGAGCAGTACTTC. It codes for CASRTRAEQYF.

The chain couples TRBV5-1 to TRBJ2-7; 8 bases are shared with TRBD2. Germline CDR1 and CDR2: SGHRS and YFSETQ. J lost 3 bases, V lost 3 bases, and 5 bases had no gene match. The CDR3 consists of 14 residues. The CDR3 protein is CASSSTGTSYEQYF. The CDR3 DNA reads as TGCGCCAGCAGCTCAACCGGGACTAGCTACGAGCAGTACTTC.

CDR3 sequence: CASSVPKGAEDSNGYTF. CDR3 sequence (DNA): TGTGCCAGTAGTGTACCCAAGGGGGCGGAGGACTCTAATGGCTACACCTTC. The chain carries TRBV19 and TRBJ1-2; the match to TRBD1 covers 7 bases. The CDR3 has 17 amino acids. The germline CDR1 and CDR2 sequences are LNHDA and SQIVND (reference sequence). Losses at the gene ends were 5 bases for V and 6 bases for J; bases not matched to a gene: 18.

The chain links TRBV24-1 to TRBJ2-5; possible D gene TRBD2, 5 bases. The length of the CDR3 is 15 residues. Germline V CDR1 and CDR2: KGHDR, SFDVKD. V was shortened by 5 bases and J by 2 bases, with 14 bases between the two germline ends. The CDR3 reads CATSGRRRWQETQYF. The CDR3 nucleotides read TGTGCCACCAGTGGCCGGAGGAGGTGGCAAGAGACCCAGTACTTC.

The V gene is TRBV5-8, the J gene TRBJ2-5, with no clear D. The ends were cut back, 0 bases at V and 1 base at J, with 13 bases in the middle. CDR1 is SGHTS and CDR2 is YDEGEE in the germline V gene. CDR3 size: 16 residues. CDR3 sequence reads: CASSLVYEAVQETQYF. DNA of the CDR3: TGTGCCAGCAGCTTGGTTTATGAGGCGGTCCAAGAGACCCAGTACTTC.

The rearrangement joins TRBV10-3 to TRBJ2-7; possible D gene TRBD2, 5 bases. The CDR3 covers 15 residues. Germline CDR1 ENHRY, CDR2 SYGVKD. Between the trimmed V and J ends, which lost 0 bases and 0 bases, there was a span of 9 bases. The chain's CDR3 is CAISESNGISYEQYF. The CDR3 bases are TGTGCCATCAGTGAGTCGAACGGGATCTCCTACGAGCAGTACTTC.

The DNA for the CDR3 is TGTGCCAGCAGCGTAGCTGTGAGCGGGGGGGTGTCAGAGACCCAGTACTTC. Translating gives CASSVAVSGGVSETQYF. The chain carries TRBV9 and TRBJ2-5; 10 positions agree with TRBD2. With V trimmed by 0 bases and J by 4 bases, 9 bases remained unmatched. This CDR3 is 17 amino acids long. Germline-derived CDR1 and CDR2 are SGDLS and YYNGEE.

The J gene is TRBJ2-7, the V gene TRBV5-4; a weak D match, TRBD1 (6 bases). V shed 0 bases and J shed 5 bases, with 6 bases lying between them. CDR1 is SGHNT and CDR2 is YYREEE in the germline V gene (reference sequence). CDR3 length: 12 residues. The CDR3 region is CASSLAGDEQYF. In nucleotides, the CDR3 is TGTGCCAGCAGCTTGGCAGGGGACGAGCAGTACTTC.

The rearrangement uses TRBV11-1 and TRBJ1-1; no firm D call. This CDR3 has 14 amino acids. The V and J ends lost 1 base and 7 bases respectively, with 13 bases between them. Germline CDR1 reads SGHAT; CDR2 reads FQDESV (reference sequence). The CDR3 nucleotides read TGTGCCAGCAGCTTAGATCGCAGGCTCGATGAAGCTTTCTTT. Protein product: CASSLDRRLDEAFF.

The chain joins TRBV5-4 to TRBJ1-2; perhaps TRBD1 as D (6 bases). Trimming pared 0 bases from V and 7 bases from J, leaving 22 bases between. The CDR3 has 17 residues. Looked up from germline, CDR1 is SGHNT and CDR2 is YYREEE (reference sequence). The CDR3 DNA sequence: TGTGCCAGCAGCTTGGACCCTACAGGGATGCAGGATCGTGGCTACACCTTC. Translation gives CASSLDPTGMQDRGYTF.

This clone was seen a few times. The same CDR3 arises from other DNA sequences in this sample as well. The chain joins TRBV6-2 or TRBV6-3 to TRBJ2-3; D remains unclear. Germline-derived CDR1 and CDR2 are MNHEY and SVGEGT. Trimming took 5 bases from V and 4 from J, leaving 4 bases between them. The CDR3 loop spans 11 amino acids. The CDR3 spells CASSPADTQYF. The CDR3 DNA follows: TGTGCCAGCAGTCCCGCAGATACGCAGTATTTT.

This chain joins TRBV18 and TRBJ1-3; 7 bases match TRBD1. The CDR3 loop spans 19 amino acids. V gave up 3 bases and J gave up 4 bases; unmatched junction bases: 18. The germline gives CDR1 KGHSH, CDR2 LQKENI. CDR3 DNA sequence: TGTGCCAGCTCACCGGTCGCCCCACCATACAGGGGAGCGGGAAACACCATATATTTT. Amino acid sequence: CASSPVAPPYRGAGNTIYF.

The chain recombines TRBV6-5 with TRBJ1-2, with TRBD1 matching 8 bases. The CDR3 loop spans 14 amino acids. With V trimmed by 7 bases and J by 7 bases, 11 bases remained unmatched. Germline loops: CDR1 MNHEY, CDR2 SVGAGI. Written as DNA, the CDR3 is TGTGCCAGCACTCGGGGACAGGCCCTAGGTGGCTACACCTTC. Its protein is CASTRGQALGGYTF.

In this sample, this clone turned up once. The chain joins TRBV5-4 to TRBJ1-5; a possible D gene is TRBD1 (6 bases). Germline V gives CDR1 SGHNT, CDR2 YYREEE (reference sequence). Trimming removed 4 bases from V and 4 bases from J, with 9 bases in between. The CDR3 sequence is 13 residues long. CDR3 loop: CASSRDINQPQHF. The CDR3 nucleotides are TGTGCCAGCAGCCGGGACATTAATCAGCCCCAGCATTTT.

This chain links TRBV12-5 with TRBJ2-3; D might be TRBD1 (6 bases). This CDR3 has 16 amino acids. Germline loops: CDR1 LGHNT, CDR2 FRNRAP. Trimming pared 0 bases from V and 2 bases from J, leaving 12 bases between. CDR3 sequence reads: CASGLVRYRATDTQYF. DNA for the CDR3: TGTGCTAGTGGTTTGGTACGGTACAGGGCCACAGATACGCAGTATTTT.

This chain links TRBV5-1 with TRBJ2-7; D is possibly TRBD2 (5 bases). The CDR3 is made up of 15 amino acids. V gave up 0 bases and J gave up 2 bases, with 12 bases separating them. The germline CDR1 and CDR2 sequences are SGHRS and YFSETQ. The CDR3 region has the DNA TGCGCCAGCAGCTTGGAGGCGGGCAGCCCCTACGAGCAGTACTTC. Its protein product is CASSLEAGSPYEQYF.

This rearrangement joins TRBV28 to TRBJ1-2; 7 nucleotides line up with TRBD1. CDR1 and CDR2 (germline): MDHEN, SYDVKM. The CDR3 has 14 amino acids. With V trimmed by 6 bases and J by 4 bases, 8 bases remained unmatched. CDR3 in DNA: TGTGCCAGCAGAATTCCGGGACAGCCCTATGGCTACACCTTC. This sequence encodes CASRIPGQPYGYTF.

In regard to this clone: The sample contains more than one DNA sequence encoding this CDR3. The chain combines TRBV30 with TRBJ2-3; 14 bases line up with TRBD2. This CDR3 has 15 residues. CDR1 and CDR2 (germline): GTSNPN, SVGIG (reference sequence). The ends lost 1 base at V and 4 bases at J; junction bases unmatched: 1. The CDR3 loop is CAWSGLAGGPDTQYF. The DNA of the CDR3 is TGTGCCTGGAGTGGACTAGCGGGAGGGCCAGATACGCAGTATTTT.